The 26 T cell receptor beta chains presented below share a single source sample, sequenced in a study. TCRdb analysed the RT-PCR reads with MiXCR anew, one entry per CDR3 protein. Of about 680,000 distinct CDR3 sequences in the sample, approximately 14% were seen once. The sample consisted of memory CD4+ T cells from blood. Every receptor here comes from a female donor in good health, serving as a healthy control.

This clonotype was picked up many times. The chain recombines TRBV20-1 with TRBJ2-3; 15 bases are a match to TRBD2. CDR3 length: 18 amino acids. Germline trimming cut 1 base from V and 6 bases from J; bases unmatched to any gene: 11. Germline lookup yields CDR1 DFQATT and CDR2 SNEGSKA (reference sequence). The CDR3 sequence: CSARAHGLAGGVGDTQYF. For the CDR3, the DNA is TGCAGTGCTAGAGCCCACGGACTAGCGGGAGGGGTGGGGGATACGCAGTATTTT.

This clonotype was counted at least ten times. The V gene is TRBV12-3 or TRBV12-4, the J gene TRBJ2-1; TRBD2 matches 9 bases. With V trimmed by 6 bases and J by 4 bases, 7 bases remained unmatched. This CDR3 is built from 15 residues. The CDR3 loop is CASRLREGPYNEQFF. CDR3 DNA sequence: TGTGCCAGCAGGCTGCGGGAGGGCCCTTACAATGAGCAGTTCTTC.

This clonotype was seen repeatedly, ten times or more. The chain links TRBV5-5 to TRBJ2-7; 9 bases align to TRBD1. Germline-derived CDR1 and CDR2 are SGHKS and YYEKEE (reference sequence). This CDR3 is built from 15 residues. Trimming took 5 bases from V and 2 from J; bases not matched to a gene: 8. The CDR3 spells CASRSPGTGTYEQYF. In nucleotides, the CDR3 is TGTGCCAGCAGGTCCCCCGGGACAGGGACCTACGAGCAGTACTTC.

DNA for the CDR3: TGTGCCAGCAGCCACAGGGTGGTGGCCAACGTCCTGACTTTC. Translated: CASSHRVVANVLTF. The V call is TRBV5-8, the J call TRBJ2-6; perhaps TRBD1 as D (6 bases). The CDR3 runs 14 residues. Looked up from germline, CDR1 is SGHTS and CDR2 is YDEGEE. The V end was cut by 4 bases, the J end by 6 bases, with 11 bases between.

CDR3 DNA sequence: TGTGCCAGCTCACCACCTTACAGGGGGAGCGGCTACACCTTC. It translates to CASSPPYRGSGYTF. This chain uses TRBV18 with TRBJ1-2; 8 nucleotides align to TRBD1. The germline V gene encodes CDR1 KGHSH and CDR2 LQKENI. The CDR3 is 14 amino acids. V lost 0 bases to trimming and J lost 8 bases; unmatched junction nucleotides: 5.

The CDR3 is CASSLEREEYF. CDR3 DNA sequence: TGTGCCAGCAGTCTAGAGCGGGAAGAGTACTTC. This rearrangement joins TRBV6-6 to TRBJ2-7, with 7 bases that match TRBD2. The CDR3 has 11 amino acids. The ends lost 5 bases at V and 11 bases at J; junction bases unmatched: 6. Germline V CDR1 and CDR2: MNHNY, SVGAGI (reference sequence).

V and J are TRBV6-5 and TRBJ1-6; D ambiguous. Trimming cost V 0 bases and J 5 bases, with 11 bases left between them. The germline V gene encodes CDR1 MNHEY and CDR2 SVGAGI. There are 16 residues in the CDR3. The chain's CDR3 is CASSYSSGDDNSPLHF. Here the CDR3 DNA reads TGTGCCAGCAGTTACTCATCCGGGGATGATAATTCACCCCTCCACTTT.

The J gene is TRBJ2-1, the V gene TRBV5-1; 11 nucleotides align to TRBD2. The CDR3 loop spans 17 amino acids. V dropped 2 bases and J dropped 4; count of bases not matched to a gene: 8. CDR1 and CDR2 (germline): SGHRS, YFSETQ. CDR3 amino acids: CASSLRFTSGGYNEQFF. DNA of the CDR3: TGCGCCAGCAGCTTACGCTTTACTAGCGGGGGATACAATGAGCAGTTCTTC.

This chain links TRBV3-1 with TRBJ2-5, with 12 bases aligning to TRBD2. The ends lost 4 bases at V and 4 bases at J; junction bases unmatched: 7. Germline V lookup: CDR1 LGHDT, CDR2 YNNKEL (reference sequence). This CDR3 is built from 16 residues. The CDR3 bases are TGTGCCAGCAGCCCGACGGGGGGACTAGCGGGAGAGACCCAGTACTTC. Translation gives CASSPTGGLAGETQYF.

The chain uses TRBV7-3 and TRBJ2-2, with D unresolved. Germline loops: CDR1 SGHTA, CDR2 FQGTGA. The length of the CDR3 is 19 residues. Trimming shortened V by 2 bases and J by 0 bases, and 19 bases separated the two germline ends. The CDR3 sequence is CASSLFSIYGITNTGELFF. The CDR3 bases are TGTGCCAGCAGCTTATTTAGTATATATGGGATAACGAACACCGGGGAGCTGTTTTTT.

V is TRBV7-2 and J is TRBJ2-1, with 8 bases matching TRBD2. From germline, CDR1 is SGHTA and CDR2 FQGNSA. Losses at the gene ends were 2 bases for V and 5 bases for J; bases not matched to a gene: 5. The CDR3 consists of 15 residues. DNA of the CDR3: TGTGCCAGCAGCTTACAAGCGGGGGCTGACAATGAGCAGTTCTTC. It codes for CASSLQAGADNEQFF.

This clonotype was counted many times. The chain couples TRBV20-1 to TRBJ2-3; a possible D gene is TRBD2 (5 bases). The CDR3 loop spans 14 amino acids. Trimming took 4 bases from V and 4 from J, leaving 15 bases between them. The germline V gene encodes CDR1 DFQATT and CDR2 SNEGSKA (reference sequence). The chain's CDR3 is CSAITRELADTQYF. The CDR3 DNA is TGCAGTGCTATAACTAGGGAGTTGGCAGATACGCAGTATTTT.

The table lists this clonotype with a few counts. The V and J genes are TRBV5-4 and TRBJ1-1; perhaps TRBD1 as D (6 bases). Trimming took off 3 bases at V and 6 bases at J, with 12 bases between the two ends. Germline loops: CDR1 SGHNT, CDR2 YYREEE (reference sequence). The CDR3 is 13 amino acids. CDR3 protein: CASSSRTESEAFF. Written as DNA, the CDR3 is TGTGCCAGCAGCTCTCGGACAGAATCTGAAGCTTTCTTT. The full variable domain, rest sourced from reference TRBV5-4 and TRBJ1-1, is ETGVTQSPTHLIKTRGQQVTLRCSSQSGHNTVSWYQQALGQGPQFIFQYYREEENGRGNFPPRFSGLQFPNYSSELNVNALELDDSALYLCASSSRTESEAFFGQGTRLTVV.

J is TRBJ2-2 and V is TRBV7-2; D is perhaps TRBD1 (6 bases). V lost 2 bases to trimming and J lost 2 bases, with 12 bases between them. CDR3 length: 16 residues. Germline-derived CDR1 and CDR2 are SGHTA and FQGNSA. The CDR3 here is CASSLFAGTNTGELFF. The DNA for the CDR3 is TGTGCCAGCAGCTTATTTGCAGGGACAAACACCGGGGAGCTGTTTTTT.

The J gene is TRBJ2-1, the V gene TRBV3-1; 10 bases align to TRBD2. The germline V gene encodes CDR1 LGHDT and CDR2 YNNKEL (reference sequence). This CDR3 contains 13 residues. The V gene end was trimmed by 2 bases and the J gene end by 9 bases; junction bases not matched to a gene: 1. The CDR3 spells CASSQTSGTEQFF. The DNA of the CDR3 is TGTGCCAGCAGCCAAACTAGCGGGACTGAGCAGTTCTTC.

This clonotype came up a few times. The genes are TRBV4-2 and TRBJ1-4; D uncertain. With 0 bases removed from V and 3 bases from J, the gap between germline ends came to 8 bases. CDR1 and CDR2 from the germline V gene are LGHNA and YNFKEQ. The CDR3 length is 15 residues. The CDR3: CASSQDVQSNEKLFF. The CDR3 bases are TGTGCCAGCAGCCAAGATGTACAGTCTAATGAAAAACTGTTTTTT.

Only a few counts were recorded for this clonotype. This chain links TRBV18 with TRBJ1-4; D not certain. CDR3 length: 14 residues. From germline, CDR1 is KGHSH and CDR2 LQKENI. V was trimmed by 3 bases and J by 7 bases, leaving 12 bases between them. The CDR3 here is CASSPSIGGEKLFF. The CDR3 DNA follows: TGTGCCAGCTCACCCTCCATAGGAGGTGAAAAACTGTTTTTT. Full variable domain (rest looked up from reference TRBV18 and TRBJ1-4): NAGVMQNPRHLVRRRGQEARLRCSPMKGHSHVYWYRQLPEEGLKFMVYLQKENIIDESGMPKERFSAEFPKEGPSILRIQQVVRGDSAAYFCASSPSIGGEKLFFGSGTQLSVL.

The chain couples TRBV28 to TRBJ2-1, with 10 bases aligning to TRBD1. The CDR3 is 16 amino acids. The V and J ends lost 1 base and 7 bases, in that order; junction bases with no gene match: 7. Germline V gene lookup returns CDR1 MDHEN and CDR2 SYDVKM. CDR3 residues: CASSLYPDRGRNEQFF. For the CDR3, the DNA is TGTGCCAGCAGTTTATACCCGGACAGGGGGAGGAATGAGCAGTTCTTC.

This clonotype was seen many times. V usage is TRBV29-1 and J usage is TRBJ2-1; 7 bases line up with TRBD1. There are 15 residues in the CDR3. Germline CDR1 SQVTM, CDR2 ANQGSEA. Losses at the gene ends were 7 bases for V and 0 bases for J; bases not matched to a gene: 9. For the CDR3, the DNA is TGCAGCGCCCCTAGGGGGCTTAGCTCCTACAATGAGCAGTTCTTC. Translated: CSAPRGLSSYNEQFF.

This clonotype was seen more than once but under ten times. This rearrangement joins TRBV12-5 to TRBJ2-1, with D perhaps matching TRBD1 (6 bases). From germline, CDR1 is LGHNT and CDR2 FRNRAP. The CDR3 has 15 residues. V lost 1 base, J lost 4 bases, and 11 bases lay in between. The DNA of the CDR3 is TGTGCTAGTGGTTTGGAGAGGGGGAGTTACAATGAGCAGTTCTTC. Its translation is CASGLERGSYNEQFF.

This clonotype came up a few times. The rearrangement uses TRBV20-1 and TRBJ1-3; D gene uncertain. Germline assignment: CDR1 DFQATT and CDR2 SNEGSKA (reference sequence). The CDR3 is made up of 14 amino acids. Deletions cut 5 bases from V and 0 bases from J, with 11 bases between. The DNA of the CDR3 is TGCAGTGCTTCTTATTCCTACTCTGGAAACACCATATATTTT. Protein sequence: CSASYSYSGNTIYF.

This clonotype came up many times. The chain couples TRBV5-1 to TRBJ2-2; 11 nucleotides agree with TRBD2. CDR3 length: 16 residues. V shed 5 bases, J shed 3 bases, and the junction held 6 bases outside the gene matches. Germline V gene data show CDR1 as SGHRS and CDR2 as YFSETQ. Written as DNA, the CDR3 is TGCGCCAGCAGGACCCTAGCGGGAGGTGACACCGGGGAGCTGTTTTTT. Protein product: CASRTLAGGDTGELFF.

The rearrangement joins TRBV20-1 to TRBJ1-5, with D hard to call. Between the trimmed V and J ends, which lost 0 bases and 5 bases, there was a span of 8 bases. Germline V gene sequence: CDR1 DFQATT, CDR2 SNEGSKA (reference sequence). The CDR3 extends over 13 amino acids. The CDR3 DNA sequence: TGCAGTGCTAGAGAGACGAGCGATCAGCCCCAGCATTTT. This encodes CSARETSDQPQHF.

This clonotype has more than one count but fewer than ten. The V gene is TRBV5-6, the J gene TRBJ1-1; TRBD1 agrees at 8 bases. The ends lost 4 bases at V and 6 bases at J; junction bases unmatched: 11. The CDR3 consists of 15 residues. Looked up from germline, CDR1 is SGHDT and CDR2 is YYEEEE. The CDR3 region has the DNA TGTGCCAGCAGCGTGTCCGGGACAGGATACGCTGAAGCTTTCTTT. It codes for CASSVSGTGYAEAFF.

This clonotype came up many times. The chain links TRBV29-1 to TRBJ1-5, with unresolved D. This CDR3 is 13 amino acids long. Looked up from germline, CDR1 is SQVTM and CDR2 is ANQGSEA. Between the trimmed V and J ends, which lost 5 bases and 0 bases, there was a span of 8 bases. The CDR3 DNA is TGCAGCGTTAAGACGGGTAGCAATCAGCCCCAGCATTTT. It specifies CSVKTGSNQPQHF.

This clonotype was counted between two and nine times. CDR3 sequence reads: CASSLSPGLSPLGQYF. CDR3 DNA: TGTGCCAGCAGTTTATCCCCGGGACTATCCCCATTGGGGCAGTATTTT. This chain connects TRBV27 to TRBJ2-3; 7 bases agree with TRBD2. This CDR3 region has 16 residues. The ends lost 0 bases at V and 11 bases at J; junction bases unmatched: 14. In germline, CDR1 is MNHEY, CDR2 SMNVEV (reference sequence).